One and the same sample provided the 18 T cell receptor beta chains below, sequenced in a study of shared clonotypes between healthy human individuals. Measured with immunoSEQ multiplex PCR; TCRdb has only the in-frame clones, and not every one. Counted here are over a million clones, about 70% occurring once; the ten biggest clones make up approximately 1.5%. Sequencing was carried out using memory CD4+ T cells sorted from blood. Subset defined: CD45RA-negative fraction. Receptors were obtained from a man in his late teens or twenties in good health.

As concerns this clone: The sample has other DNA sequences that encode this CDR3 too. The V and J genes are TRBV28 and TRBJ2-3; 8 bases align to TRBD1. V lost 4 bases to trimming and J lost 0 bases; unmatched junction nucleotides: 0. CDR1 and CDR2 from the germline V gene are MDHEN and SYDVKM. The CDR3 is made up of 14 amino acids. The CDR3 protein is CASSYRGSTDTQYF. The CDR3 DNA reads TGTGCCAGCAGTTACAGGGGGAGCACAGATACGCAGTATTTT.

This clone was detected once. The V and J genes are TRBV7-2 and TRBJ2-1; TRBD2 matches at 9 bases. Germline V gene sequence: CDR1 SGHTA, CDR2 FQGNSA. The CDR3 contains 14 residues. Losses at the gene ends were 5 bases for V and 9 bases for J; bases not matched to a gene: 8. The DNA for the CDR3 is TGTGCCAGCAGCATTACTAGCGGGCGGACTGAGCAGTTCTTC. Translated, it gives CASSITSGRTEQFF.

Of note for this clone: This specimen includes other DNA sequences encoding the same CDR3. The chain combines TRBV2 with TRBJ2-1; 7 bases are a match to TRBD1. The CDR3 runs to 15 residues. CDR1 is SNHLY and CDR2 is FYNNEI in the germline V gene. With V trimmed by 2 bases and J by 4 bases, 5 bases remained unmatched. The CDR3 spells CASSEMTGRYNEQFF. CDR3 sequence (DNA): TGTGCCAGCAGTGAAATGACAGGGCGATACAATGAGCAGTTCTTC.

The chain carries TRBV7-2 and TRBJ1-6; D is unresolved. CDR1 SGHTA and CDR2 FQGNSA come from the germline V gene. V was shortened by 1 base and J by 4 bases, with 11 bases between the two germline ends. The CDR3 totals 16 residues. The CDR3: CASSLDPAPYNSPLHF. CDR3 nucleotide sequence: TGTGCCAGCAGCTTAGATCCAGCCCCTTATAATTCACCCCTCCACTTT. Supplemented by reference TRBV7-2 and TRBJ1-6, the full variable domain reads GAGVSQSPSNKVTEKGKDVELRCDPISGHTALYWYRQSLGQGLEFLIYFQGNSAPDKSGLPSDRFSAERTGGSVSTLTIQRTQQEDSAVYLCASSLDPAPYNSPLHFGNGTRLTVT.

This chain joins TRBV9 and TRBJ2-1; 10 nucleotides match TRBD1. Germline V gene sequence: CDR1 SGDLS, CDR2 YYNGEE. J gave up 7 bases and V 7 bases, and 14 bases lay outside the gene matches. The CDR3 extends over 16 amino acids. The CDR3 DNA reads TGTGCCAGCGCCCAAAAGGCGGGGACAGGGGTTAATGAGCAGTTCTTC. Encoded protein: CASAQKAGTGVNEQFF. Combining the CDR3 with reference TRBV9 and TRBJ2-1 gives the whole variable domain DSGVTQTPKHLITATGQRVTLRCSPRSGDLSVYWYQQSLDQGLQFLIQYYNGEERAKGNILERFSAQQFPDLHSELNLSSLELGDSALYFCASAQKAGTGVNEQFFGPGTRLTVL.

The rearrangement uses TRBV7-8 and TRBJ1-4; D uncertain. The V end lost 3 bases, the J end lost 8 bases, and 10 bases lay between the germline ends. The CDR3 consists of 13 residues. The germline V gene has CDR1 SGHVS and CDR2 FQNEAQ. In nucleotides, the CDR3 is TGTGCCAGCAGCTTTGAGATGGAAGAAAAACTGTTTTTT. Its protein is CASSFEMEEKLFF.

The chain links TRBV5-1 to TRBJ1-6; D gene uncertain. The CDR3 loop spans 16 amino acids. The germline CDR1 and CDR2 sequences are SGHRS and YFSETQ. Trimming took off 4 bases at V and 5 bases at J, with 16 bases between the two ends. In DNA form, the CDR3 reads TGCGCCAGCAGCCTATTCACCTTGGGAGATAATTCACCCCTCCACTTT. Its protein product is CASSLFTLGDNSPLHF.

This clone has only a few counts. The chain couples TRBV30 to TRBJ2-7; unclear D gene. This CDR3 comprises 13 residues. Germline V lookup: CDR1 GTSNPN, CDR2 SVGIG (reference sequence). The V end lost 1 base, the J end lost 2 bases, and 9 bases lay between the germline ends. Here the CDR3 reads CAWSGNSPYEQYF. DNA for the CDR3: TGTGCCTGGAGTGGGAACAGCCCCTACGAGCAGTACTTC.

In DNA, the CDR3 is TGTGCCAGCAGCGGCGCACTAGCGGGAGAACCCCACGAGCAGTACTTC. It yields the protein CASSGALAGEPHEQYF. V usage is TRBV7-2 and J usage is TRBJ2-7, with 11 bases lining up with TRBD2. Germline CDR1 and CDR2: SGHTA and FQGNSA. The CDR3 runs 16 residues. V shed 5 bases and J 5 bases; nucleotides not matched to a gene: 11.

The gene calls are TRBV7-8 and TRBJ1-5, with TRBD1 as a possible D gene (6 bases). The CDR3 covers 14 residues. V shed 2 bases and J shed 6 bases, with 11 bases lying between them. CDR1 is SGHVS and CDR2 is FQNEAQ in the germline V gene. CDR3 amino acids: CASSLSGGRQPQHF. CDR3 coding DNA: TGTGCCAGCAGCTTATCGGGGGGCCGTCAGCCCCAGCATTTT. Combining the CDR3 with reference TRBV7-8 and TRBJ1-5 gives the whole variable domain GAGVSQSPRYKVAKRGQDVALRCDPISGHVSLFWYQQALGQGPEFLTYFQNEAQLDKSGLPSDRFFAERPEGSVSTLKIQRTQQEDSAVYLCASSLSGGRQPQHFGDGTRLSIL.

This clone was seen a handful of times. The chain links TRBV21-1 to TRBJ2-7; the table's TRBD2 call for D was not verified on the DNA. TRBV21-1 counts as a pseudogene. The CDR3 runs 19 residues. The CDR3 nucleotides read TGTGCCAGCAGCAAAGTTCTGACGAAGACTAGCGGGGCCTCCTACGAGCAGTACTTC. This sequence encodes CASSKVLTKTSGASYEQYF.

The chain carries TRBV28 and TRBJ2-7; 8 nucleotides agree with TRBD1. CDR1 and CDR2 from the germline V gene are MDHEN and SYDVKM. V shed 4 bases, J shed 0 bases, and the junction held 5 bases outside the gene matches. CDR3 length: 15 residues. The CDR3 coding sequence is TGTGCCAGCAGTTCGAGCGGACAGGGCTCCTACGAGCAGTACTTC. Amino acid sequence: CASSSSGQGSYEQYF.

Only a few counts were recorded for this clone. CDR3 in DNA: TGTGCCAGCTCACCTGATAGCAACACCATATATTTT. Residues: CASSPDSNTIYF. The chain carries TRBV18 and TRBJ1-3; no reliable D call. With 3 bases removed from V and 7 bases from J, the gap between germline ends came to 7 bases. The CDR3 spans 12 residues. Germline CDR1 and CDR2: KGHSH and LQKENI.

On this clone itself: This sample also contains other DNA sequences that code for the same CDR3. This sequence joins TRBV5-1 and TRBJ2-2, with D perhaps matching TRBD2 (6 bases). The CDR3 extends over 14 amino acids. Germline loops: CDR1 SGHRS, CDR2 YFSETQ. Trimming stripped 0 bases from V and 5 bases from J, with 8 bases between. CDR3 nucleotide sequence: TGCGCCAGCAGCTTGGGTGGGACTACCGGGGAGCTGTTTTTT. This sequence encodes CASSLGGTTGELFF.

CDR3 bases: TGTGCCAGCAGCTTGGGGACAGGGAACAACGAGCAGTACTTC. It codes for CASSLGTGNNEQYF. The rearrangement links TRBV5-6 to TRBJ2-7; TRBD1 matches 8 bases. The CDR3 totals 14 residues. Germline V gene lookup returns CDR1 SGHDT and CDR2 YYEEEE. V lost 0 bases to trimming and J lost 5 bases; unmatched junction nucleotides: 4.

The chain combines TRBV7-2 with TRBJ2-5; D tentatively reads TRBD1 or TRBD2 (6 bases each). The V and J ends lost 5 bases and 2 bases respectively, with 18 bases between them. The CDR3 runs 16 residues. Germline CDR1 and CDR2: SGHTA and FQGNSA. This CDR3 is CASSPYPGGSQETQYF. DNA for the CDR3: TGTGCCAGCAGCCCCTACCCCGGGGGCAGTCAAGAGACCCAGTACTTC.

The chain joins TRBV28 to TRBJ2-3; D unclear. CDR3 length equals 10 residues. Germline lookup yields CDR1 MDHEN and CDR2 SYDVKM. Trimming cost V 6 bases and J 7 bases, with 5 bases left between them. CDR3 amino acids: CASRGYTQYF. The CDR3 bases are TGTGCCAGCAGGGGGTATACGCAGTATTTT. Variable domain in full (rest from reference TRBV28 and TRBJ2-3): DVKVTQSSRYLVKRTGEKVFLECVQDMDHENMFWYRQDPGLGLRLIYFSYDVKMKEKGDIPEGYSVSREKKERFSLILESASTNQTSMYLCASRGYTQYFGPGTRLTVL.

The CDR3 region is CASNAGGQGSYNEQFF. DNA for the CDR3: TGTGCCAGCAATGCAGGTGGGCAAGGGTCCTACAATGAGCAGTTCTTC. V and J are TRBV28 and TRBJ2-1; D uncertain. The CDR3 has 16 amino acids. Trimming removed 7 bases from V and 1 base from J, with 17 bases in between. Germline V gene sequence: CDR1 MDHEN, CDR2 SYDVKM.